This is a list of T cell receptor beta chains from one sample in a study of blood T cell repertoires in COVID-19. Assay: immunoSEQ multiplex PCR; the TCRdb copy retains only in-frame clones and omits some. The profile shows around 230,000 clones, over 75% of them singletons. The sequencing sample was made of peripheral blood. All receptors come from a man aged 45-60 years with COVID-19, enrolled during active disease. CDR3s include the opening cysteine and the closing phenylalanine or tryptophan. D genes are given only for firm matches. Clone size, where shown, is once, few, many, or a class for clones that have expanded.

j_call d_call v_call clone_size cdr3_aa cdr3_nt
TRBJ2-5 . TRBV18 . CASSPPGEETQYF TGTGCCAGCTCACCACCCGGGGAAGAGACCCAGTACTTC
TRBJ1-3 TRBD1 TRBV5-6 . CASSGGTARNTIYF TGTGCCAGCAGCGGCGGGACAGCCCGAAACACCATATATTTT
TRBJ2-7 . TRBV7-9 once CASSRLEGEQYF TGTGCCAGCAGTCGATTAGAGGGCGAGCAGTACTTC
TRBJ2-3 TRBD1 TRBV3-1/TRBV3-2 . CASSAPGQGTDTQYF TGTGCCAGCAGCGCGCCGGGACAGGGGACAGATACGCAGTATTTT
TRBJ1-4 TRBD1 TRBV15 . CATSRDEGQGNEKLFF TGTGCCACCAGCAGAGATGAGGGACAGGGGAATGAAAAACTGTTTTTT
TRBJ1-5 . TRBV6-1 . CASSEAGRGLSNQPQHF TGTGCCAGCAGTGAAGCGGGGCGGGGTTTGAGCAATCAGCCCCAGCATTTT
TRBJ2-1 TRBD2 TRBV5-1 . CASSLVGLAGGPYNEQFF TGCGCCAGCAGCTTGGTAGGACTAGCGGGAGGACCCTACAATGAGCAGTTCTTC
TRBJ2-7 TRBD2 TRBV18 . CASSPPGLAGGAYEQYF TGTGCCAGCTCACCACCTGGACTAGCGGGGGGCGCCTACGAGCAGTACTTC
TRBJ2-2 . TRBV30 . CAWTRGLGGNTGELFF TGTGCCTGGACTCGCGGGCTAGGTGGGAACACCGGGGAGCTGTTTTTT
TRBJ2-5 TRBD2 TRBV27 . CASSILAGEETQYF TGTGCCAGCAGCATCCTAGCGGGAGAGGAGACCCAGTACTTC
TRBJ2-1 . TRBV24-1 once CATSDPGTSDNEQFF TGTGCCACCAGTGACCCGGGAACATCTGACAATGAGCAGTTCTTC
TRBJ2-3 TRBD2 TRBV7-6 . CASSLARASGRTDTQYF TGTGCCAGCAGCTTAGCGCGGGCTAGCGGGAGAACAGATACGCAGTATTTT
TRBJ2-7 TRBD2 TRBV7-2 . CASSFGLAGPYEQYF TGTGCCAGCAGCTTCGGACTAGCGGGCCCCTACGAGCAGTACTTC
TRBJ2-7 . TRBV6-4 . CASSDRQGNEQYF TGTGCCAGCAGTGATCGGCAGGGAAACGAGCAGTACTTC
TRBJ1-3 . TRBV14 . CASSQGGGNTIYF TGTGCCAGCAGCCAAGGAGGAGGGAACACCATATATTTT
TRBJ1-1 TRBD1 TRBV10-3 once CAISAGQGARTEAFF TGTGCCATCAGTGCGGGACAGGGGGCGAGGACGGAAGCTTTCTTT